This T cell receptor (beta chain) was identified during a study of CD4+ T cells in melanoma. Notes on the study in general: CD8+ T cell, macrophage and B cell function reportedly correlated with neoantigen-specific CD4+ T cells.

Between the trimmed V and J ends, which lost 1 base and 0 bases, there was a span of 16 bases. The germline V gene encodes CDR1 SGHVS and CDR2 FQNEAQ. The length of the CDR3 is 17 residues. Turning to this clone: Its antigen is as yet unknown.

The repertoire was sequenced with immunoSEQ multiplex PCR; TCRdb's copy has only in-frame clones and lacks some. The table shows about 21,000 clones, with over 70% occurring only once. Input material: cells from a culture (not recorded whether cultured in vitro). The TCR sequence derives from a human donor with melanoma. The chain recombines TRBV7-8 with TRBJ2-7; D is undetermined. As DNA, the CDR3 is TGTGCCAGCAGCTTAGGGGTTGCTTTGGGAAGCTCCTACGAGCAGTACTTC. Protein: CASSLGVALGSSYEQYF.